This T cell receptor beta chain was sequenced during a study of OX40 agonist ivuxolimab in advanced cancers. Study details: Partial responses were achieved by three patients, of whom one had hepatocellular carcinoma and two had cutaneous melanoma. General study results and limits: In general, CD8+ T cells held more expanded clones than CD4+ did, on average. Low normalized clonal expansion also occurred in some nonresponding patients. Clonal expansion was seen in CD4+ and CD8+ blood T cells by week 6 at 0.1 to 3.0 mg/kg.

Profiling relied on immunoSEQ multiplex PCR, and the TCRdb table lists in-frame clones only, not all of them. In the table there are about 72,000 clones, approximately 90% of which are singletons. V was clipped by 2 bases and J by 4 bases, with 12 bases between them. The CDR3 length is 15 residues. Germline V gene lookup returns CDR1 SGHDT and CDR2 YYEEEE. This clone showed up just once. The antigen remains unidentified. This receptor was taken from an adult with an advanced solid tumor such as melanoma, head and neck, liver or kidney cancer. The source was CD4+ or CD8+ T cells sorted from blood, collected in a trial of the OX40 agonist ivuxolimab. V and J are TRBV5-6 and TRBJ2-2; D possibly corresponds to TRBD2 (7 bases). This CDR3 is CASSLRGARTGELFF. In nucleotides, the CDR3 is TGTGCCAGCAGCTTACGGGGGGCGCGCACCGGGGAGCTGTTTTTT. The whole variable domain, remainder taken from reference TRBV5-6 and TRBJ2-2, is DAGVTQSPTHLIKTRGQQVTLRCSPKSGHDTVSWYQQALGQGPQFIFQYYEEEERQRGNFPDRFSGHQFPNYSSELNVNALLLGDSALYLCASSLRGARTGELFFGEGSRLTVL.